A single sample gave rise to the 9 T cell receptor beta chains below, sequenced in a study of CD8 T cells in Susac syndrome. Reverse transcription of about 0.45 to 1 ug RNA was carried out with random hexamers. TCRdb re-called the immunoSEQ multiplex PCR reads with MiXCR, one entry per CDR3 protein. The table has around 300,000 distinct CDR3 sequences, just over 90% seen once. Material: CD4+ T cells from PBMCs. The receptors were gathered from a human donor with multiple sclerosis.

This chain connects TRBV6-1 to TRBJ2-4; TRBD1 agrees at 9 bases. This CDR3 contains 16 residues. The junction had 3 bases not matched to a gene; V was cut back by 3 bases and J by 0 bases. Germline V gives CDR1 MNHNS, CDR2 SASEGT. The CDR3 loop is CASSEGTGLAKNIQYF. DNA for the CDR3: TGTGCCAGCAGTGAGGGGACAGGGCTAGCCAAAAACATTCAGTACTTC.

The CDR3 DNA reads as TGTGCCAGCAGCTCAGGACAGCTTCTCTACAATGAGCAGTTCTTC. Amino acid sequence: CASSSGQLLYNEQFF. The chain has TRBV7-8 and TRBJ2-1; D is perhaps TRBD1 (6 bases). The CDR3 consists of 15 residues. V was cut by 4 bases and J by 3 bases, with 13 bases left in between. The germline CDR1 and CDR2 sequences are SGHVS and FQNEAQ.

The V call is TRBV2, the J call TRBJ2-7, with 11 bases aligning to TRBD2. Germline lookup yields CDR1 SNHLY and CDR2 FYNNEI. The CDR3 covers 15 residues. With V trimmed by 6 bases and J by 0 bases, 4 bases remained unmatched. CDR3 nucleotides: TGTGCCAGCAGAAGTACTAGCGGGGGCTCCTACGAGCAGTACTTC. Translation gives CASRSTSGGSYEQYF.

This chain uses TRBV6-1 with TRBJ1-6; D gene unclear. V lost 3 bases, J lost 3 bases, and 3 bases lay in between. Germline values: CDR1 MNHNS, CDR2 SASEGT. The CDR3 length is 13 residues. CDR3 in amino acids: CASSDFYNSPLHF. The CDR3 nucleotides read TGTGCCAGCAGTGATTTCTATAATTCACCCCTCCACTTT.

This clonotype has more than one count but fewer than ten. The CDR3 loop is CASSTGLVETQYF. The CDR3, as DNA: TGTGCCAGCAGTACCGGACTAGTAGAGACCCAGTACTTC. The genes are TRBV6-5 and TRBJ2-5; the match to TRBD2 covers 7 bases. Trimming at V came to 5 bases and at J to 4 bases, leaving 4 bases not matched to a gene. Germline V gene sequence: CDR1 MNHEY, CDR2 SVGAGI. CDR3 length equals 13 residues.

In its sample, this clonotype was seen once. This chain connects TRBV27 to TRBJ1-6; no reliable D call. Germline CDR1 MNHEY, CDR2 SMNVEV (reference sequence). This CDR3 has 13 amino acids. V lost 5 bases, J lost 10 bases, and 12 bases lay in between. The CDR3 spells CASSPPKWSPLHF. CDR3 nucleotide sequence: TGTGCCAGCAGTCCCCCTAAGTGGTCACCCCTCCACTTT.

Comments on this clonotype: The junction departs from germline at one end; a sequencing error may be responsible. The rearrangement joins TRBV12-3 or TRBV12-4 to TRBJ2-2; TRBD2 agrees at 13 bases. CDR3 size: 17 residues. The CDR3 is CASSPGTSGMVTRELFF. CDR3 coding DNA: TGTGCCAGCAGCCCCGGGACTAGCGGGATGGTCACCCGGGAGCTGTTTTTT.

This chain uses TRBV30 with TRBJ1-1; 8 positions agree with TRBD1. Trimming at V came to 3 bases and at J to 3 bases, leaving 6 bases not matched to a gene. The germline V gene encodes CDR1 GTSNPN and CDR2 SVGIG (reference sequence). This CDR3 has 14 amino acids. The CDR3 here is CAWRRTGSYTEAFF. The CDR3, as DNA: TGTGCCTGGAGACGGACAGGGTCTTACACTGAAGCTTTCTTT.

The V call is TRBV3-1, the J call TRBJ2-5; D not certain. From germline, CDR1 is LGHDT and CDR2 YNNKEL (reference sequence). CDR3 size: 12 residues. V shed 4 bases and J shed 10 bases, with 13 bases lying between them. The CDR3 here is CASSPGSRLQYF. The CDR3 DNA reads TGTGCCAGCAGCCCCGGTAGTCGCCTCCAGTACTTC.